Below are 26 T cell receptor beta chains sequenced from a single sample in a study of Ad26.COV2.S vaccination and SARS-CoV-2 variants. Assay: immunoSEQ multiplex PCR; the TCRdb copy retains only in-frame clones and omits some. The sample holds over 85,000 clones; over 70% are singletons and the top ten take 17%. This material consisted of peripheral blood, taken after recovery from COVID-19. The receptors were gathered from a human donor who had recovered from COVID-19.

The J gene is TRBJ2-7, the V gene TRBV29-1; the match to TRBD1 covers 7 bases. The CDR3 loop spans 12 amino acids. Germline V CDR1 and CDR2: SQVTM, ANQGSEA. V dropped 7 bases and J dropped 0; count of bases not matched to a gene: 3. CDR3 DNA sequence: TGCAGCGCAAGACAGGGCTCCTACGAGCAGTACTTC. Amino acids: CSARQGSYEQYF.

The chain has TRBV7-9 and TRBJ2-5; unclear D gene. CDR1 is SEHNR and CDR2 is FQNEAQ in the germline V gene (reference sequence). CDR3 size: 14 residues. The V gene lost 0 bases and the J gene lost 0 bases, with 5 bases spanning the gap. Here the CDR3 DNA reads TGTGCCAGCAGCTTAGCCCCCGACCAAGAGACCCAGTACTTC. The encoded protein is CASSLAPDQETQYF.

This chain joins TRBV10-2 and TRBJ2-7, with D perhaps TRBD1 or TRBD2 (5 bases each). This CDR3 is 12 amino acids long. The germline V gene has CDR1 WSHSY and CDR2 SAAADI. Between the trimmed V and J ends, which lost 6 bases and 1 base, there was a span of 7 bases. This CDR3 is CASRGDSYEQYF. As DNA, the CDR3 is TGCGCCAGCAGGGGGGATTCCTACGAGCAGTACTTC.

In DNA, the CDR3 is TGTGCCAGCATCCAGGGCGCGTCCTATAATTCACCCCTCCACTTT. Protein: CASIQGASYNSPLHF. The V and J genes are TRBV2 and TRBJ1-6, with TRBD1 as a possible D gene (5 bases). The CDR3 contains 15 residues. Germline CDR1 reads SNHLY; CDR2 reads FYNNEI. V shed 7 bases and J shed 1 base, with 11 bases lying between them. The full variable domain, completed using reference TRBV2 and TRBJ1-6, is EPEVTQTPSHQVTQMGQEVILRCVPISNHLYFYWYRQILGQKVEFLVSFYNNEISEKSEIFDDQFSVERPDGSNFTLKIRSTKLEDSAMYFCASIQGASYNSPLHFGNGTRLTVT.

The chain employs TRBV4-2 and TRBJ2-2, with 7 bases identical to TRBD2. V lost 1 base to trimming and J lost 2 bases; unmatched junction nucleotides: 7. The CDR3 has 17 amino acids. CDR1 is LGHNA and CDR2 is YNFKEQ in the germline V gene. The CDR3 protein is CASSQGVGEGNTGELFF. CDR3 DNA sequence: TGTGCCAGCAGCCAAGGGGTAGGGGAGGGTAACACCGGGGAGCTGTTTTTT.

This sequence joins TRBV4-1 and TRBJ1-3, with TRBD1 identical over 10 bases. The V segment lost 1 base and the J segment 5 bases; nucleotides outside the gene matches: 5. The CDR3 has 16 residues. Per the germline V gene, CDR1 is MGHRA and CDR2 is YSYEKL. CDR3 sequence reads: CASSQARQGARNTIYF. CDR3 sequence (DNA): TGCGCCAGCAGCCAAGCCCGACAGGGGGCTAGAAACACCATATATTTT.

The chain carries TRBV10-1 and TRBJ2-3, with D maybe TRBD1 (6 bases). Trimming cost V 3 bases and J 8 bases, with 18 bases left between them. Per the germline V gene, CDR1 is WNHNN and CDR2 is SYGVQD (reference sequence). The CDR3 has 15 residues. CDR3 loop: CASSETGSSIGTQYF. CDR3 nucleotides: TGCGCCAGCAGTGAAACAGGGTCTTCGATCGGTACGCAGTATTTT.

There are a few counts of this clone. The J gene is TRBJ2-3, the V gene TRBV7-3; 9 bases line up with TRBD2. V gave up 1 base and J gave up 0 bases; unmatched junction bases: 5. The CDR3 is 17 amino acids. Germline V CDR1 and CDR2: SGHTA, FQGTGA. The CDR3 DNA is TGTGCCAGCAGCTTAAATGCGGGGGGGCTCAGCACAGATACGCAGTATTTT. Amino acid sequence: CASSLNAGGLSTDTQYF. Full variable domain (rest looked up from reference TRBV7-3 and TRBJ2-3): GAGVSQTPSNKVTEKGKYVELRCDPISGHTALYWYRQSLGQGPEFLIYFQGTGAADDSGLPNDRFFAVRPEGSVSTLKIQRTERGDSAVYLCASSLNAGGLSTDTQYFGPGTRLTVL.

V usage is TRBV14 and J usage is TRBJ2-3, with D perhaps matching TRBD1 (5 bases). Trimming took 0 bases from V and 1 from J, leaving 5 bases between them. The CDR3 sequence is 14 residues long. Germline-derived CDR1 and CDR2 are SGHDN and FVKESK. CDR3 nucleotide sequence: TGTGCCAGCAGCCAAGAGACAGGCACAGATACGCAGTATTTT. This gives the protein CASSQETGTDTQYF. The variable domain in full, with the rest retrieved from reference TRBV14 and TRBJ2-3, is EAGVTQFPSHSVIEKGQTVTLRCDPISGHDNLYWYRRVMGKEIKFLLHFVKESKQDESGMPNNRFLAERTGGTYSTLKVQPAELEDSGVYFCASSQETGTDTQYFGPGTRLTVL.

V usage is TRBV2 and J usage is TRBJ1-5; no clear D. Trimming removed 2 bases from V and 0 bases from J, with 8 bases in between. The CDR3 length is 15 residues. Germline values: CDR1 SNHLY, CDR2 FYNNEI. The CDR3 spells CASSEQRYSNQPQHF. The DNA of the CDR3 is TGTGCCAGCAGTGAACAACGGTATAGCAATCAGCCCCAGCATTTT.

Details on this clone: An end of the junction does not agree with germline; a read error may underlie this. This rearrangement joins TRBV7-9 to TRBJ2-7, with D possibly matching TRBD2 (6 bases). The CDR3 has 13 amino acids. Germline V gene lookup returns CDR1 SEHNR and CDR2 FQNEAQ (reference sequence). CDR3 loop: CASSLGGVNEQYF. CDR3 DNA: TGTGCCAGCAGTTTAGGAGGGGTGAACGAGCAGTACTTC.

The chain uses TRBV24-1 and TRBJ1-2; weak D call: TRBD1 (5 bases). The length of the CDR3 is 16 residues. V was shortened by 4 bases and J by 5 bases, with 19 bases between the two germline ends. Per germline, CDR1 KGHDR and CDR2 SFDVKD. CDR3 nucleotides: TGTGCCACCAGTGACCACCCTGGATCCGGGGGGTATGGCTACACCTTC. Protein sequence: CATSDHPGSGGYGYTF.

The chain couples TRBV19 to TRBJ2-7; 7 bases align to TRBD1. Germline V gives CDR1 LNHDA, CDR2 SQIVND (reference sequence). This CDR3 is built from 15 residues. V was clipped by 3 bases and J by 1 base; unmatched bases: 6. In DNA form, the CDR3 reads TGTGCCAGTAGTATGGGGGACAGACTTTCCTACGAGCAGTACTTC. Residues: CASSMGDRLSYEQYF.

This clone was counted ten times or more. The chain recombines TRBV5-1 with TRBJ1-5, with 10 positions matching TRBD1. The CDR3 runs to 15 residues. The V and J ends lost 3 bases and 3 bases, in that order; junction bases with no gene match: 3. Per germline, CDR1 SGHRS and CDR2 YFSETQ. This CDR3 is CASSSGTGDNQPQHF. CDR3 in DNA: TGCGCCAGCAGCTCCGGGACAGGGGACAATCAGCCCCAGCATTTT.

The chain links TRBV7-2 to TRBJ1-2, with 7 bases identical to TRBD1. The junction had 2 bases not matched to a gene; V was cut back by 1 base and J by 3 bases. Germline V gene lookup returns CDR1 SGHTA and CDR2 FQGNSA. The CDR3 totals 14 residues. CDR3 in DNA: TGTGCCAGCAGCTTAGTCGGACAGGACTATGGCTACACCTTC. It codes for CASSLVGQDYGYTF.

V gene TRBV28 combines with J gene TRBJ2-1, with TRBD1 as a possible D gene (5 bases). The CDR3 has 12 residues. Trimming cost V 2 bases and J 8 bases, with 7 bases left between them. Germline CDR1 and CDR2: MDHEN and SYDVKM. The CDR3 DNA is TGTGCCAGCAGTTTACTAGGGGATGAGCAGTTCTTC. Translated, it gives CASSLLGDEQFF.

The CDR3 DNA sequence: TGTGCCACCAGCAGAGATCGGGGGACAGGGGGTAGGGAGCAGTTCTTC. It encodes CATSRDRGTGGREQFF. The chain employs TRBV15 and TRBJ2-1; TRBD1 aligns across 11 bases. This CDR3 spans 16 amino acids. Germline V CDR1 and CDR2: LNHNV, YYDKDF (reference sequence). The V and J ends lost 0 bases and 10 bases, in that order; junction bases with no gene match: 8.

This clone is a singleton in its sample. The rearrangement joins TRBV24-1 to TRBJ1-1; 8 nucleotides match TRBD1. The CDR3 is made up of 14 amino acids. Germline V gives CDR1 KGHDR, CDR2 SFDVKD. Trimming took 3 bases from V and 10 from J; bases not matched to a gene: 9. CDR3 sequence (DNA): TGTGCCACCAGTGATAGCAGGGGGCTAGCAAGAGCTTTCTTT. Amino acid sequence: CATSDSRGLARAFF.

The J gene is TRBJ2-7, the V gene TRBV3-1 (or the pseudogene TRBV3-2); TRBD2 is a possible D gene (5 bases). The V gene lost 0 bases and the J gene lost 4 bases, with 22 bases spanning the gap. Germline V CDR1 and CDR2: LGHDT, YNNKEL (reference sequence). The CDR3 consists of 18 residues. CDR3 amino acids: CASSQEGPRRSPGYEQYF. Written as DNA, the CDR3 is TGTGCCAGCAGCCAAGAAGGTCCTAGACGGTCGCCGGGGTACGAGCAGTACTTC.

The chain links TRBV6-6 to TRBJ2-2; 8 bases are shared with TRBD1. Per the germline V gene, CDR1 is MNHNY and CDR2 is SVGAGI (reference sequence). J was trimmed by 6 bases and V by 6 bases; bases with no gene match: 3. This CDR3 spans 13 amino acids. In DNA, the CDR3 is TGTGCCAGCAGCGGACAGGGCCCCGGGGAGCTGTTTTTT. Translated, it gives CASSGQGPGELFF.

This clone has ten or more counts. J is TRBJ2-3 and V is TRBV20-1, with 8 bases lining up with TRBD2. Germline lookup yields CDR1 DFQATT and CDR2 SNEGSKA (reference sequence). The CDR3 spans 14 residues. V trimming: 3 bases; J trimming: 4 bases; junction bases outside the gene matches: 6. The CDR3 loop is CSASSSGVPDTQYF. CDR3 bases: TGCAGTGCTAGTAGTAGCGGGGTTCCAGATACGCAGTATTTT.

This clone was seen a few times. The V and J genes are TRBV6-5 and TRBJ2-3; either TRBD1 or TRBD2 may fit D (6 bases each). V was trimmed by 2 bases and J by 0 bases, leaving 9 bases between them. Germline-derived CDR1 and CDR2 are MNHEY and SVGAGI. The CDR3 consists of 15 residues. CDR3 in amino acids: CASSYAGQSTDTQYF. For the CDR3, the DNA is TGTGCCAGCAGTTACGCGGGACAAAGCACAGATACGCAGTATTTT.

The chain links TRBV5-4 to TRBJ2-2, with D unclear. CDR3 length: 15 residues. Germline CDR1 reads SGHNT; CDR2 reads YYREEE (reference sequence). Trimming removed 0 bases at V and 1 base at J, with 7 bases between. This CDR3 is CASSLDRLNTGELFF. CDR3 nucleotides: TGTGCCAGCAGCTTGGATCGGTTGAACACCGGGGAGCTGTTTTTT.

This chain joins TRBV14 and TRBJ2-2; 7 bases are a match to TRBD1. Trimming removed 1 base from V and 5 bases from J; junction bases left unmatched: 4. Germline V lookup: CDR1 SGHDN, CDR2 FVKESK. This CDR3 is 15 amino acids long. The CDR3 region is CASSQGQGRTGELFF. CDR3 coding DNA: TGTGCCAGCAGCCAAGGACAGGGTAGGACCGGGGAGCTGTTTTTT.

CDR3 coding DNA: TGTGCCAGCAGCTTAGAGAGGGAGGGTAATGAGCAGTTCTTC. Amino acid sequence: CASSLEREGNEQFF. The chain is built from TRBV11-2 and TRBJ2-1, with 7 bases matching TRBD2. J gave up 7 bases and V 0 bases, and 3 bases lay outside the gene matches. Per the germline V gene, CDR1 is SGHAT and CDR2 is FQNNGV. CDR3 length: 14 residues.

The chain is built from TRBV19 and TRBJ1-2, with TRBD1 matching over 7 bases. Germline V gene data show CDR1 as LNHDA and CDR2 as SQIVND (reference sequence). The CDR3 totals 11 residues. The V segment lost 5 bases and the J segment 7 bases; nucleotides outside the gene matches: 1. This CDR3 reads CASSPGGGYTF. DNA of the CDR3: TGTGCCAGTAGTCCAGGGGGTGGCTACACCTTC.